This TCR beta chain was obtained from a study of blood T cell repertoires in COVID-19. At the level of the study: Collection of acute and convalescent COVID-19 samples took place in the United States, Italy and Spain. T cells, B-cell-depleted T cells, or PBMCs provided the cDNA or gDNA that served as material.

In the authors' methods: From reference gene primer amplification, estimates of nucleated cell counts were derived. Measured with immunoSEQ multiplex PCR; TCRdb has only the in-frame clones, and not every one. The DNA was the basis for D and trimming; V, J and clone size are from that table. The table shows 150,000 to 200,000 clones, with over 75% occurring only once. V shed 5 bases and J 0 bases; nucleotides not matched to a gene: 7. The CDR3 covers 16 residues. Germline values: CDR1 SGHNT, CDR2 YENEEA. This clonotype was sampled from a woman in her 70s with acute or convalescent COVID-19. Sample: peripheral blood. The rearrangement uses TRBV11-3 and TRBJ2-1, with 7 bases that match TRBD2. CDR3 loop: CASSQTSVSSYNEQFF. The CDR3, as DNA: TGTGCCAGCAGCCAAACTAGCGTAAGCTCCTACAATGAGCAGTTCTTC. Together with reference TRBV11-3 and TRBJ2-1, the CDR3 gives the full variable domain: EAGVVQSPRYKIIEKKQPVAFWCNPISGHNTLYWYLQNLGQGPELLIRYENEEAVDDSQLPKDRFSAERLKGVDSTLKIQPAELGDSAVYLCASSQTSVSSYNEQFFGPGTRLTVL.